Listed here is a single TCR beta chain. There are 16 residues in the CDR3. The junction had 12 bases not matched to a gene; V was cut back by 5 bases and J by 7 bases. CDR1 is LNHDA and CDR2 is SQIVND in the germline V gene (reference sequence). The sample is drawn from a study of blood T cell repertoires in COVID-19. Study-wide background: Samples came from the United States, Italy and Spain, spanning acute and convalescent COVID-19. Sources were T cells, B-cell-depleted T cells, or PBMCs; the material itself was cDNA or gDNA.

Authors' methods: Reference gene primers were amplified, and this amplification served to estimate nucleated cell counts. Clones were read by immunoSEQ multiplex PCR, and TCRdb kept only the in-frame ones, dropping some. Clone size and V and J calls were adopted from that table, with D and trimming inferred from the DNA. This sample has 200,000 to 250,000 clones, with 84% found just once. Input material: peripheral blood. The chain joins TRBV19 to TRBJ1-5, with TRBD1 matching over 9 bases. The origin of this receptor is a human donor in a cohort sampled during active COVID-19. The CDR3 DNA reads as TGTGCCAGTAGTTGGGGACAGGGCTCGGTAGGACAGCCCCAGCATTTT. This sequence encodes CASSWGQGSVGQPQHF.